This record concerns one TCR beta chain sequence. This sample was taken from a study of blood T cell repertoires in COVID-19. About the study: Sources were T cells, B-cell-depleted T cells, or PBMCs; the material itself was cDNA or gDNA.

Sequenced by immunoSEQ multiplex PCR; TCRdb stores in-frame clones only, minus some. The repertoire consists of about 400,000 clones, with about 87% occurring once and the leading ten covering 2.5% to 3.5%. This CDR3 has 16 residues. The germline V gene encodes CDR1 MDHEN and CDR2 SYDVKM. V lost 7 bases and J lost 0, with 16 bases in between. The material sequenced was peripheral blood. The TCR sequence derives from a human donor in a cohort sampled during active COVID-19. V gene TRBV28 combines with J gene TRBJ1-5; tentative D call: TRBD1 (6 bases). The DNA of the CDR3 is TGTGCCAGCATTAGTGGACAGAGAAATAGCAATCAGCCCCAGCATTTT. Residues: CASISGQRNSNQPQHF.